The clone carrying this T cell receptor (beta chain) was observed a handful of times. The antigen remains unidentified. This sample was included in a study of cytomegalovirus exposure and HLA in healthy donors. CDR3 size: 13 residues. Germline V CDR1 and CDR2: LGHNA, YSLEER. Trimming shortened V by 6 bases and J by 3 bases, and 12 bases separated the two germline ends. Study results and limitations: Presence/absence analysis assumed near-uniform sequencing depth across donors.

With 60 Vbeta and 13 Jbeta primers, the PCR was carried out. Only in-frame clones appear in the TCRdb table, and some are missing; sequencing was by immunoSEQ multiplex PCR. Of 110,000 to 150,000 clones in the sample, about two thirds were seen once. V is TRBV4-3 and J is TRBJ2-7, with no clear D. What was sequenced was PBMCs. The clonotype originates from a man aged 55 to 69 in good health and CMV-seronegative. This CDR3 reads CASSSLSGYEQYF. The CDR3 coding sequence is TGCGCCAGCAGTAGCCTCTCGGGCTACGAGCAGTACTTC.